Each of the 9 T cell receptor beta chains below was sequenced from the same sample in a study of spatial heterogeneity in lung cancer. Described time point: sample taken at primary tumor resection. In each case, whole RNA from tumor, nontumor lung or frozen PBMC was sequenced unsorted. MiXCR, run by TCRdb on the 5' RACE reads, gives a single entry per CDR3 protein. The sample has tens of thousands of distinct CDR3 sequences, over 8.5% seen once. The material was PBMCs, obtained at surgery. The receptors come from a male donor with early-stage non-small cell lung cancer.

This clonotype was picked up many times. The chain carries TRBV7-2 and TRBJ1-2, with D hard to call. The CDR3 is 13 amino acids. V was pared by 4 bases and J by 4 bases, with 10 bases between. CDR1 SGHTA and CDR2 FQGNSA come from the germline V gene. The CDR3 region has the DNA TGTGCCAGCAGCTCGGGAATCTTCTATGGCTACACCTTC. Its translation: CASSSGIFYGYTF.

The V call is TRBV6-2 or TRBV6-3, the J call TRBJ2-1; no clear D. The germline CDR1 and CDR2 sequences are MNHEY and SVGEGT. CDR3 length: 11 residues. The V end lost 8 bases, the J end lost 8 bases, and 10 bases lay between the germline ends. CDR3 loop: CASLNGYEQFF. DNA for the CDR3: TGTGCCAGCCTTAATGGATATGAGCAGTTCTTC.

This clonotype was seen many times. The rearrangement links TRBV27 to TRBJ1-1, with D possibly TRBD1 on 5 matching bases. V dropped 2 bases and J dropped 6 bases, with 10 bases sitting between them. Germline V gene sequence: CDR1 MNHEY, CDR2 SMNVEV (reference sequence). This CDR3 has 13 amino acids. CDR3 sequence (DNA): TGTGCCAGCAGTTTAAGGCAGGGCCCTGAAGCTTTCTTT. Protein: CASSLRQGPEAFF.

This clonotype was counted only a few times. J is TRBJ2-3 and V is TRBV4-1; D is unclear. The V end lost 4 bases, the J end lost 3 bases, and 8 bases lay between the germline ends. Germline values: CDR1 MGHRA, CDR2 YSYEKL. The CDR3 is made up of 13 amino acids. Here the CDR3 DNA reads TGCGCCAGCAGCCTACACGGAACAGATACGCAGTATTTT. This gives the protein CASSLHGTDTQYF.

The rearrangement uses TRBV5-1 and TRBJ1-1; D gene unclear. The CDR3 extends over 15 amino acids. V shed 2 bases and J shed 4 bases, with 15 bases lying between them. Germline V gene lookup returns CDR1 SGHRS and CDR2 YFSETQ. The CDR3 DNA follows: TGCGCCAGCAGCTTTGGGCGAATTACGTCCACTGAAGCTTTCTTT. Its translation: CASSFGRITSTEAFF.

This clonotype was seen a handful of times. The rearrangement uses TRBV7-2 and TRBJ2-5; D gene unclear. The ends were cut back, 3 bases at V and 2 bases at J, with 7 bases in the middle. The CDR3 length is 13 residues. Germline loops: CDR1 SGHTA, CDR2 FQGNSA. CDR3 region: CASSLSIQETQYF. CDR3 in DNA: TGTGCCAGCAGCTTGAGCATTCAAGAGACCCAGTACTTC.

This clonotype was seen many times. The gene calls are TRBV11-3 and TRBJ2-1, with 7 bases fitting TRBD1. Germline lookup yields CDR1 SGHNT and CDR2 YENEEA. V gave up 6 bases and J gave up 0 bases; unmatched junction bases: 5. The CDR3 has 15 amino acids. CDR3 sequence: CASSLTGPSYNEQFF. CDR3 DNA: TGTGCCAGCAGTCTGACAGGGCCCTCCTACAATGAGCAGTTCTTC.

This clonotype occurred many times. The V call is TRBV3-1, the J call TRBJ1-3, with 9 bases lining up with TRBD1. The CDR3 has 15 amino acids. V shed 4 bases and J 1 base; nucleotides not matched to a gene: 2. Germline CDR1 and CDR2: LGHDT and YNNKEL (reference sequence). The CDR3 sequence is CASSRGTGSGNTIYF. The CDR3 DNA follows: TGTGCCAGCAGCCGGGGGACAGGGTCTGGAAACACCATATATTTT.

About this clonotype: A much larger clone differs by one base, so this may be a read error. V gene TRBV5-6 combines with J gene TRBJ2-5, with 9 bases aligning to TRBD1. Germline loops: CDR1 SGHDT, CDR2 YYEEEE. The CDR3 is 14 residues long. This CDR3 reads CASCLGQGLETQYF. In nucleotides, the CDR3 is TGTGCCAGCTGCTTGGGACAGGGCTTAGAGACCCAGTACTTC.